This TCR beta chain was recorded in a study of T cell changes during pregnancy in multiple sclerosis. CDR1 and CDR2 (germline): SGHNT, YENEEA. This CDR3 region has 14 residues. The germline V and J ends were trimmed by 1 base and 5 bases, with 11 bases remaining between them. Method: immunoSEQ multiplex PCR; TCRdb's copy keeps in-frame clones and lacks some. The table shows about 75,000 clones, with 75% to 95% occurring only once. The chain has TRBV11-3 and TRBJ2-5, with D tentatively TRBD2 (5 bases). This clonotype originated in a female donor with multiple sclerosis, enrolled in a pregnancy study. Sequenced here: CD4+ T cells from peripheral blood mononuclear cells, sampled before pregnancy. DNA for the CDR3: TGTGCCAGCAGCTTAGCGGGAATTCTGGAGACCCAGTACTTC. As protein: CASSLAGILETQYF.